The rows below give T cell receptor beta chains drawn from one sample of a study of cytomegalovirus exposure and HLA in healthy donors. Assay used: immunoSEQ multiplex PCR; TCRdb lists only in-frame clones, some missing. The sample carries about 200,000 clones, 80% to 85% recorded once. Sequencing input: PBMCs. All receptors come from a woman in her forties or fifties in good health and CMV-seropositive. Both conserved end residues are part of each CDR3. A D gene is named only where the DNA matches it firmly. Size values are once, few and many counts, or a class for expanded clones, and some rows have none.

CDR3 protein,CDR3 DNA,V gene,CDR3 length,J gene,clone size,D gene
CASSTHAGEGYTF,TGTGCCAGTAGTACCCATGCAGGGGAAGGCTACACCTTC,TRBV19,13,TRBJ1-2,NA,NA
CASSDRGGSHNEQFF,TGTGCCAGCAGCGACAGGGGCGGGAGTCACAATGAGCAGTTCTTC,TRBV6-6,15,TRBJ2-1,NA,NA
CASSPQGTDTQYF,TGTGCCAGCAGCCCCCAGGGGACAGATACGCAGTATTTT,TRBV7-3,13,TRBJ2-3,NA,NA
CASSLQSHYGYTF,TGTGCCAGCAGTCTACAGTCCCACTATGGCTACACCTTC,TRBV28,13,TRBJ1-2,NA,NA
CASSSAGSAPETQYF,TGCGCCAGCAGTTCAGCAGGGTCAGCTCCCGAGACCCAGTACTTC,TRBV10-2,15,TRBJ2-5,NA,NA
CASSLGTSGRSPGYNEQFF,TGTGCCAGCAGTCTCGGGACTAGCGGGAGGTCTCCCGGCTACAATGAGCAGTTCTTC,TRBV28,19,TRBJ2-1,NA,TRBD2
CASSLGTGGSPLHF,TGTGCCAGCAGCTTAGGGACAGGGGGTTCACCCCTCCACTTT,TRBV7-9,14,TRBJ1-6,NA,TRBD1
CASSEDRNYGYTF,TGTGCCAGCAGTGAAGACAGGAACTATGGCTACACCTTC,TRBV6-1,13,TRBJ1-2,NA,NA
CASSMSGGAYQPQHF,TGTGCCAGTAGTATGAGTGGCGGGGCCTATCAGCCCCAGCATTTT,TRBV19,15,TRBJ1-5,NA,NA
CASSPLSLAGVRDTQYF,TGTGCCAGCTCACCACTCTCACTAGCGGGAGTACGGGATACGCAGTATTTT,TRBV18,17,TRBJ2-3,NA,TRBD2
CASRDTVASYEQYF,TGCGCCAGCAGGGACACCGTTGCGTCCTACGAGCAGTACTTC,TRBV4-1,14,TRBJ2-7,NA,NA
CASEPTGGARVGYTF,TGTGCCAGCGAACCTACAGGGGGCGCAAGGGTTGGCTACACCTTC,TRBV7-9,15,TRBJ1-2,NA,TRBD1
CASSPNQGGGFF,TGTGCCAGCAGCCCGAACCAGGGCGGGGGGTTCTTC,TRBV7-9,12,TRBJ2-1,NA,TRBD2
CASSLDLVSSEQYF,TGTGCCAGCAGCTTAGATTTAGTTTCCTCCGAGCAGTACTTC,TRBV11-2,14,TRBJ2-7,NA,NA
CSVETSGGEGDTQYF,TGCAGCGTTGAGACTAGCGGGGGGGAAGGAGATACGCAGTATTTT,TRBV29-1,15,TRBJ2-3,few,TRBD2
CASSPNNNEQFF,TGTGCCAGCAGCCCAAACAACAATGAGCAGTTCTTC,TRBV7-3,12,TRBJ2-1,NA,NA
CASSYGGSSYNSPLHF,TGTGCCAGCAGTTACGGGGGGAGCTCCTATAATTCACCCCTCCACTTT,TRBV6-6,16,TRBJ1-6,NA,NA
CSVAGSGASSQYF,TGCAGCGTTGCGGGTAGCGGGGCCAGTAGTCAGTACTTC,TRBV29-1,13,TRBJ2-4,NA,TRBD2
CASSTWTGGGSDTQYF,TGTGCCAGTAGTACATGGACAGGGGGCGGCTCAGATACGCAGTATTTT,TRBV19,16,TRBJ2-3,NA,TRBD1
CAISDPRENTEAFF,TGTGCCATCAGTGATCCGAGAGAGAACACTGAAGCTTTCTTT,TRBV10-3,14,TRBJ1-1,NA,NA
CASSDRGRSDTIYF,TGTGCCAGTAGTGACAGGGGGCGATCGGACACCATATATTTT,TRBV19,14,TRBJ1-3,NA,TRBD1
CASSTLGTGPGELFF,TGTGCCAGTAGTACCCTCGGGACAGGTCCCGGGGAGCTGTTTTTT,TRBV19,15,TRBJ2-2,NA,TRBD1
CASSAPAGANVLTF,TGTGCCAGCAGCGCCCCGGCTGGGGCCAACGTCCTGACTTTC,TRBV2,14,TRBJ2-6,NA,NA
CASSTGTGVSQPQHF,TGTGCCAGCAGTACCGGGACAGGGGTAAGTCAGCCCCAGCATTTT,TRBV6-1,15,TRBJ1-5,NA,TRBD1
CASSEIARRTEAFF,TGCGCCAGCAGTGAGATCGCTCGGAGAACTGAAGCTTTCTTT,TRBV10-2,14,TRBJ1-1,NA,NA
CASSSPGASSYEQYF,TGTGCCAGCAGTTCTCCCGGAGCGTCGTCCTACGAGCAGTACTTC,TRBV28,15,TRBJ2-7,NA,NA
CASSSSTGRDNEQFF,TGCGCCAGCAGCTCCTCCACGGGCAGGGACAATGAGCAGTTCTTC,TRBV5-1,15,TRBJ2-1,NA,NA
CASRDRQNQPQHF,TGTGCCAGCAGGGACAGGCAAAATCAGCCCCAGCATTTT,TRBV6-1,13,TRBJ1-5,NA,TRBD1
CASSSGTSSYEQYF,TGTGCCAGCAGCTCCGGGACTAGCTCCTACGAGCAGTACTTC,TRBV7-2,14,TRBJ2-7,NA,TRBD2
CASSDRVGRAFF,TGTGCCAGCAGCGACAGGGTGGGGAGAGCTTTCTTT,TRBV7-2,12,TRBJ1-1,NA,TRBD1
CATSRDGMRQGTLLTQHF,TGTGCCACCAGCAGAGATGGAATGAGGCAGGGCACGCTATTGACCCAGCATTTT,TRBV15,18,TRBJ1-5,NA,NA
CASSTGYGYTF,TGTGCCAGCAGCACAGGGTATGGCTACACCTTC,TRBV6-6,11,TRBJ1-2,NA,NA
CASGPGLAGERLPGELFF,TGCGCCAGCGGCCCGGGACTAGCGGGAGAACGGCTCCCCGGGGAGCTGTTTTTT,TRBV10-1,18,TRBJ2-2,NA,TRBD2
CASSPGSSSYEQYF,TGTGCCAGCAGTCCCGGGTCATCCTCCTACGAGCAGTACTTC,TRBV27,14,TRBJ2-7,NA,NA
CASSLAGTREGSYNEQFF,TGCGCCAGCAGCTTGGCCGGGACGCGGGAGGGATCCTACAATGAGCAGTTCTTC,TRBV5-1,18,TRBJ2-1,NA,TRBD2
CASRKNRGTGPEQYF,TGCGCCAGCAGAAAAAATCGGGGGACCGGGCCCGAGCAGTACTTC,TRBV2,15,TRBJ2-7,NA,NA
CASRSFPGGGHSYEQYF,TGCGCCAGCAGGAGTTTCCCGGGGGGAGGGCACTCCTACGAGCAGTACTTC,TRBV5-1,17,TRBJ2-7,NA,TRBD2
CVSSPQQGSNEKLFF,TGTGTCAGCAGCCCGCAACAGGGGTCTAATGAAAAACTGTTTTTT,TRBV7-2,15,TRBJ1-4,few,TRBD1
CASSLSQNSYEQYF,TGTGCCAGCAGTTTATCCCAGAACTCCTACGAGCAGTACTTC,TRBV27,14,TRBJ2-7,NA,NA
CASRLGGTYEQYF,TGTGCCAGCCGGCTTGGGGGGACCTACGAGCAGTACTTC,TRBV6-5,13,TRBJ2-7,once,NA
CASSVLTGGISEQYF,TGTGCCAGCAGCGTACTGACAGGGGGCATTAGCGAGCAGTACTTC,TRBV9,15,TRBJ2-7,NA,TRBD1
CASSKGRPGGDRGDGANEKLFF,TGTGCCAGCAGCAAAGGTAGGCCGGGGGGGGACAGGGGGGATGGGGCTAATGAAAAACTGTTTTTT,TRBV21-1,22,TRBJ1-4,NA,NA
CASRRSGSGSYEQYF,TGTGCCAGCAGGCGTAGCGGGAGCGGCTCCTACGAGCAGTACTTC,TRBV5-4,15,TRBJ2-7,NA,TRBD2
CAISESTGLSGYTF,TGTGCCATCAGTGAGTCGACAGGCCTTTCTGGCTACACCTTC,TRBV10-3,14,TRBJ1-2,once,NA
CARDRGNTGELFF,TGTGCCAGGGACAGGGGGAACACCGGGGAGCTGTTTTTT,TRBV30,13,TRBJ2-2,NA,TRBD1
CASRESGGTDTQYF,TGTGCCAGCAGGGAGTCCGGGGGGACAGATACGCAGTATTTT,TRBV10-3,14,TRBJ2-3,NA,TRBD2
CASAVGRGTEAFF,TGTGCCAGTGCAGTGGGCCGTGGCACTGAAGCTTTCTTT,TRBV19,13,TRBJ1-1,NA,NA
CASSKGTSPGTGELFF,TGTGCCAGCAGCAAAGGGACTAGCCCTGGGACCGGGGAGCTGTTTTTT,TRBV21-1,16,TRBJ2-2,NA,NA
CASSQPGNYEQYF,TGTGCCAGCAGCCAACCGGGGAACTACGAGCAGTACTTC,TRBV28,13,TRBJ2-7,NA,NA
CASSSIIGQGAADTQYF,TGTGCCAGCAGCTCAATCATTGGACAGGGGGCTGCAGATACGCAGTATTTT,TRBV11-2,17,TRBJ2-3,NA,TRBD1
CASSLPRGPYNEQFF,TGTGCCAGCAGTTTACCCAGGGGGCCCTACAATGAGCAGTTCTTC,TRBV27,15,TRBJ2-1,NA,TRBD1
CASSRRDRGRSEQFF,TGTGCCAGCAGCCGGAGGGACAGGGGGCGGAGTGAGCAGTTCTTC,TRBV6-5,15,TRBJ2-1,once,TRBD1
CASSLAASGGRQNTGELFF,TGCGCCAGCAGCTTGGCGGCTAGCGGGGGCCGCCAGAACACCGGGGAGCTGTTTTTT,TRBV5-1,19,TRBJ2-2,NA,TRBD2
CASSPTGLAGEEQFF,TGCGCCAGCAGCCCTACGGGACTAGCGGGAGAAGAGCAGTTCTTC,TRBV5-1,15,TRBJ2-1,NA,TRBD2
CASSLGTGSYEQYF,TGTGCCAGCAGCTTAGGGACTGGATCCTACGAGCAGTACTTC,TRBV7-8,14,TRBJ2-7,few,NA
CASSGRERTGELFF,TGTGCCAGCAGTGGGCGGGAGAGGACCGGGGAGCTGTTTTTT,TRBV2,14,TRBJ2-2,NA,TRBD2
CASSPSGSTDTQYF,TGTGCCAGCAGCCCTAGCGGAAGCACAGATACGCAGTATTTT,TRBV5-5,14,TRBJ2-3,NA,TRBD2
CAIRGGLAEYEQYF,TGTGCCATCAGGGGGGGACTAGCGGAGTACGAGCAGTACTTC,TRBV10-3,14,TRBJ2-7,NA,TRBD2
CASSPENNSPLHF,TGTGCCAGCTCACCGGAGAATAATTCACCCCTCCACTTT,TRBV18,13,TRBJ1-6,once,NA